A single sample gave rise to the 20 T cell receptor beta chains below, sequenced in a study of metastatic and nonmetastatic thyroid tumors. Via MiXCR, TCRdb re-called the PCR reads. The sample has 30,000 or so clones, approximately 7% seen once. No treatment of any kind had been given to any patient before thyroid surgery. The sample taken for sequencing was blood. These receptors originate from a female donor with papillary thyroid cancer or a benign thyroid nodule (not recorded which). Some clones in this sample may be carry-over from other donors' samples.

The table lists this clone with many counts. The V call is TRBV28, the J call TRBJ1-6; D might be TRBD1 (5 bases). The CDR3 is 13 amino acids. Germline CDR1 MDHEN, CDR2 SYDVKM. The V and J ends lost 2 bases and 12 bases respectively, with 11 bases between them. The CDR3 nucleotides are TGTGCCAGCAGTTTAGCCCGCAGGGAACCCCTCCACTTT. Translation gives CASSLARREPLHF.

Details on this clone: With a much larger clone just one base away, this may be a read error. This chain links TRBV5-6 with TRBJ1-6; D might be TRBD1 (5 bases). Germline V gives CDR1 SGHDT, CDR2 YYEEEE. The length of the CDR3 is 13 residues. Written as DNA, the CDR3 is TGTGCCAGCAGCCAGTACAGGAATTCACCCCTCAACTTT. Its translation: CASSQYRNSPLNF.

This clone was recorded at least ten times. The chain recombines TRBV20-1 with TRBJ2-5; 11 bases are a match to TRBD2. The junction had 4 bases not matched to a gene; V was cut back by 2 bases and J by 5 bases. The germline V gene encodes CDR1 DFQATT and CDR2 SNEGSKA (reference sequence). CDR3 length: 14 amino acids. The CDR3 bases are TGCAGTGCTAGAACTCTAGCGGGGGGTGAGACCCAGTACTTC. Protein product: CSARTLAGGETQYF.

This clone was recorded at least ten times. This chain links TRBV5-1 with TRBJ2-7, with no clear D. Germline V CDR1 and CDR2: SGHRS, YFSETQ. This CDR3 contains 13 residues. The ends were cut back, 3 bases at V and 2 bases at J, with 9 bases in the middle. The CDR3 bases are TGCGCCAGCAGCTACTACCGCGCCTACGAGCAGTACTTC. It yields the protein CASSYYRAYEQYF.

In regard to this clone: This may come from a read error, since a much larger clone is one base off. Other DNA sequences in this specimen translate into the identical CDR3. The chain joins TRBV20-1 to TRBJ2-5; a possible D gene is TRBD1 (7 bases). Germline V lookup: CDR1 DFQATT, CDR2 SNEGSKA (reference sequence). The CDR3 is 15 residues long. For the CDR3, the DNA is TGCAGTGCTTCGCCCCTCAGGGGGGACCAGGAGACCCAGTACTTC. It is translated as CSASPLRGDQETQYF.

This clone was seen ten or more times. The J gene is TRBJ1-5, the V gene TRBV19; a possible D gene is TRBD1 (5 bases). V lost 6 bases and J 4 bases, leaving 10 bases between the germline ends. The CDR3 totals 13 residues. Looked up from germline, CDR1 is LNHDA and CDR2 is SQIVND (reference sequence). The CDR3 bases are TGTGCCAGTAGCATGGGGGAGAATCAGCCCCAGCATTTT. As protein: CASSMGENQPQHF.

This clone was counted ten times or more. This sequence joins TRBV20-1 and TRBJ1-1; D is possibly TRBD1 (6 bases). Germline values: CDR1 DFQATT, CDR2 SNEGSKA (reference sequence). The CDR3 contains 15 residues. Trimming stripped 6 bases from V and 5 bases from J, with 22 bases between. The CDR3 sequence: CSAKPPGGRLTEAFF. DNA for the CDR3: TGCAGTGCCAAGCCCCCGGGGGGGCGGTTAACTGAAGCTTTCTTT.

This clone has ten or more counts. V is TRBV6-1 and J is TRBJ1-5; D might be TRBD1 (6 bases). The CDR3 has 14 amino acids. Deletions cut 9 bases from V and 6 bases from J, with 18 bases between. CDR1 is MNHNS, CDR2 SASEGT, per germline. CDR3 nucleotides: TGTGCCAGTAAAGGAGGGGGGGAAGCTCAGCCCCAGCATTTT. Encoded protein: CASKGGGEAQPQHF.

This clone was seen a handful of times. The V gene is TRBV20-1, the J gene TRBJ1-2; maybe TRBD1 (6 bases). This CDR3 is 12 amino acids long. Germline values: CDR1 DFQATT, CDR2 SNEGSKA (reference sequence). V was clipped by 2 bases and J by 3 bases, with 7 bases between them. CDR3 amino acids: CSARPGDYGYTF. The CDR3 DNA follows: TGCAGTGCTAGACCAGGGGACTATGGCTACACCTTC.

This clone has more than one count but fewer than ten. This chain uses TRBV29-1 with TRBJ2-1, with D hard to call. The ends were cut back, 4 bases at V and 1 base at J, with 8 bases in the middle. The CDR3 length is 13 residues. Germline V gene data show CDR1 as SQVTM and CDR2 as ANQGSEA. The CDR3 region has the DNA TGCAGCGTTGTACAGATATCCTACAATGAGCAGTTCTTC. Translated, it gives CSVVQISYNEQFF.

There are a few counts of this clone. It may be a read error: a sequence one base away is much more abundant. The sample contains more than one DNA sequence encoding this CDR3. The V gene is TRBV10-1, the J gene TRBJ2-4; 8 bases map to TRBD1. Germline V gives CDR1 WNHNN, CDR2 SYGVQD (reference sequence). The length of the CDR3 is 14 residues. CDR3 region: CASSDRGAKNIQYF. The DNA of the CDR3 is TGCGCCAGTAGTGACAGGGGCGCCAAAAACATTCAGTACTTC.

This clone was counted many times. This chain links TRBV20-1 with TRBJ2-5, with 15 bases identical to TRBD2. J was trimmed by 5 bases and V by 6 bases; bases with no gene match: 7. The germline V gene encodes CDR1 DFQATT and CDR2 SNEGSKA (reference sequence). CDR3 length: 15 residues. The CDR3 bases are TGCAGTGCCGAAGGACTAGCGGGGGGGCAGGAGACCCAGTACTTC. Protein product: CSAEGLAGGQETQYF.

Concerning this clone itself: Given a much more abundant clone one base away, this may be a read error. Other DNA sequences within the sample encode an identical CDR3. The chain joins TRBV19 to TRBJ2-3; D ambiguous. V was shortened by 5 bases and J by 6 bases, with 12 bases between the two germline ends. This CDR3 is built from 13 residues. Germline CDR1 LNHDA, CDR2 SQIVND (reference sequence). The CDR3 loop reads CASSLAGPDTQYF. CDR3 DNA sequence: TGTGCCAGTAGTCTGGCAGGCCCTGATACGCAGTATTTT.

The chain links TRBV28 to TRBJ2-7, with 13 bases lining up with TRBD2. Trimming removed 10 bases from V and 5 bases from J; junction bases left unmatched: 11. Per the germline V gene, CDR1 is MDHEN and CDR2 is SYDVKM. This CDR3 contains 15 residues. In nucleotides, the CDR3 is TGTGCCACCTGCCCATGGACTAGCGGGAGCCACGAGCAGTACTTC. Protein sequence: CATCPWTSGSHEQYF.

This clone was seen repeatedly, ten times or more. The chain is built from TRBV6-1 and TRBJ2-7, with 9 bases aligning to TRBD2. V dropped 5 bases and J dropped 4; count of bases not matched to a gene: 9. The CDR3 consists of 15 residues. Germline CDR1 reads MNHNS; CDR2 reads SASEGT. The DNA for the CDR3 is TGTGCCAGCAGTTCCCTGGCTAGCGGGGAGTACGAGCAGTACTTC. Its translation is CASSSLASGEYEQYF.

By frequency in the sample, this clone is large. V is TRBV15 and J is TRBJ1-3; a weak D match, TRBD1 (6 bases). Trimming shortened V by 5 bases and J by 1 base, and 12 bases separated the two germline ends. Germline values: CDR1 LNHNV, CDR2 YYDKDF (reference sequence). The CDR3 extends over 15 amino acids. CDR3 coding DNA: TGTGCCACCAGCCGAAGCAGGGGTTCTGGAAACACCATATATTTT. It codes for CATSRSRGSGNTIYF.

Comment on this clone: Just one base apart from a much larger clone, this may be a read error. This CDR3 is also generated by other DNA sequences in the sample. J is TRBJ2-5 and V is TRBV20-1; TRBD1 might be the D (6 bases). CDR1 DFQATT and CDR2 SNEGSKA come from the germline V gene (reference sequence). V lost 4 bases and J 5 bases, leaving 14 bases between the germline ends. This CDR3 region has 13 residues. CDR3 coding DNA: TGCAGTGCTACGTTTACAGGGCCGGAGACCCAGTACTTC. Translation: CSATFTGPETQYF.

There are many counts of this clone. The chain employs TRBV15 and TRBJ2-5, with TRBD2 as a possible D gene (7 bases). The CDR3 spans 16 residues. CDR1 and CDR2 from the germline V gene are LNHNV and YYDKDF (reference sequence). V was shortened by 3 bases and J by 5 bases, with 19 bases between the two germline ends. CDR3 DNA: TGTGCCACCAGCAGGGCTGGGGGGGGCAGATCGGAGACCCAGTACTTC. It translates to CATSRAGGGRSETQYF.

There are many counts of this clone. The chain uses TRBV20-1 and TRBJ2-7; D not certain. V was clipped by 5 bases and J by 2 bases, with 13 bases between them. The CDR3 totals 13 residues. CDR1 is DFQATT and CDR2 is SNEGSKA in the germline V gene (reference sequence). As DNA, the CDR3 is TGCAGTGCTCCAAAGTCTGGGGCCTACGAGCAGTACTTC. Translating it yields CSAPKSGAYEQYF.

This clone was seen ten or more times. This rearrangement joins TRBV24-1 to TRBJ2-3, with 9 nucleotides matching TRBD2. Unmatched junction bases numbered 5, after V lost 2 bases and J lost 0 bases. The CDR3 length is 17 residues. The germline V gene has CDR1 KGHDR and CDR2 SFDVKD. The CDR3 DNA reads as TGTGCCACCAGTGATTCCTGGACTAGCGCAAGCACAGATACGCAGTATTTT. Residues: CATSDSWTSASTDTQYF.